What follows is one T cell receptor (beta chain) and its context. Its specificity is unknown. The sample comes from a study of cytomegalovirus exposure and HLA in healthy donors. The CDR3 extends over 14 amino acids. Germline values: CDR1 SGHAT, CDR2 FQNNGV. Trimming left V 4 bases short and J 0 bases short, with 7 bases between. Overall study results and limits: Association of a missense DCLRE1C variant with TCR beta V- and J-gene trimming was reported in a later analysis. Reportedly, a later analysis found an Asian-associated ancestry cluster had fewer N-insertions than the approximately 600-donor mean.

Both 60 Vbeta primers and 13 Jbeta primers went into the PCR. The repertoire was sequenced with immunoSEQ multiplex PCR; TCRdb's copy has only in-frame clones and lacks some. This repertoire includes some 75,000 clones. Sequenced material: PBMCs. The clonotype was recovered from a middle-aged man in good health and CMV-seronegative. The genes are TRBV11-2 and TRBJ1-5; D gene uncertain. CDR3 in amino acids: CASSSGNSNQPQHF. The CDR3 nucleotides read TGTGCCAGCAGCTCCGGGAATAGCAATCAGCCCCAGCATTTT.